This is a list of T cell receptor beta chains from one sample in a study of blood T cell repertoires in COVID-19. Clones were sequenced by immunoSEQ multiplex PCR, and TCRdb holds only the in-frame ones, with some missing. The sample gives about 91,000 clones, nearly 90% of which show up once; roughly 4.3% is in the top ten. Specimen: peripheral blood. All receptors derive from a man between 65 and 85 years old with acute or convalescent COVID-19. Both conserved end residues are part of each CDR3. A D gene is named only where the DNA matches it firmly. Part of the rows lack a size; the others show once, few, many or a class for expanded clones.

D gene	J gene	clone size	V gene	CDR3 DNA	CDR3 protein
.	TRBJ1-4	few	TRBV19	TGTGCCAGTAGTGTCAGGGCGCGGAGTGAAAAACTGTTTTTT	CASSVRARSEKLFF
TRBD1	TRBJ2-7	.	TRBV7-2	TGTGCCAGCAGCTTAGGGGACAGGGGGCACGAGCAGTACTTC	CASSLGDRGHEQYF
TRBD1	TRBJ1-2	.	TRBV14	TGTGCCAGCAGCGATACAGGGGCCTATGGCTACACCTTC	CASSDTGAYGYTF
TRBD1	TRBJ1-3	once	TRBV5-1	TGCGCCAGCAGCTTGGAGGGACAGGGGTCTGGAAACACCATATATTTT	CASSLEGQGSGNTIYF
TRBD1	TRBJ2-5	.	TRBV5-8	TGTGCCAGCAGCTTCCTAACAGGGGGCTGGGAGACCCAGTACTTC	CASSFLTGGWETQYF
.	TRBJ1-1	.	TRBV28	TGTGCCAGCAGTCTGAAGACAGGCACGAACACTGAAGCTTTCTTT	CASSLKTGTNTEAFF
TRBD2	TRBJ2-1	.	TRBV2	TGTGCCAGCAGTGAATTTCTAGCGGGCAATGAGCAGTTCTTC	CASSEFLAGNEQFF
.	TRBJ1-1	.	TRBV7-2	TGTGCCAGCAGCTTATCACAGGGTAACACTGAAGCTTTCTTT	CASSLSQGNTEAFF
.	TRBJ2-1	once	TRBV4-1	TGCGCCAGCAGCCAAGATGGGCAGGGAGGTTCCTCCTACAATGAGCAGTTCTTC	CASSQDGQGGSSYNEQFF
.	TRBJ1-2	.	TRBV3-1/TRBV3-2	TGTGCCAGCAGCCCATCGACAGCTGCCTATGGCTACACCTTC	CASSPSTAAYGYTF
TRBD1	TRBJ1-6	.	TRBV5-1	TGCGCCAGCAGCCAGTCCGGACAGGGTGGGACACCCCTCCACTTT	CASSQSGQGGTPLHF
.	TRBJ1-5	.	TRBV28	TGTGCCAGCAGTTGGACAGCTTACAATCAGCCCCAGCATTTT	CASSWTAYNQPQHF
.	TRBJ2-3	.	TRBV27	TGTGCCAGCAGTTTATCATCTTTAGATACGCAGTATTTT	CASSLSSLDTQYF
TRBD2	TRBJ2-3	few	TRBV7-9	TGTGCCAGCAGCGGGGGGGACAGCACAGATACGCAGTATTTT	CASSGGDSTDTQYF
.	TRBJ1-4	.	TRBV2	TGTGCCAGCAAATACGGGACAACTAATGAAAAACTGTTTTTT	CASKYGTTNEKLFF
TRBD2	TRBJ2-5	.	TRBV7-2	TGTGCCAGCAGCTTCCTTGGGAGGGCGCAGGTAGAGACCCAGTACTTC	CASSFLGRAQVETQYF
.	TRBJ1-1	.	TRBV14	TGTGCCAGCAGCCCGAAACAGGGAAAAATGAACACTGAAGCTTTCTTT	CASSPKQGKMNTEAFF
TRBD1	TRBJ1-1	.	TRBV2	TGTGCCAGCAGGCCGACAGGGGCTGAAGCTTTCTTT	CASRPTGAEAFF
.	TRBJ2-3	once	TRBV15	TGTGCCACCGGGGGGACGGCGTCGTTCACAGATACGCAGTATTTT	CATGGTASFTDTQYF
.	TRBJ1-3	.	TRBV6-1	TGTGCCAGCAGTGAAGGAGGGAGCTCTGGAAACACCATATATTTT	CASSEGGSSGNTIYF
.	TRBJ1-2	.	TRBV28	TGTGCCAGCAGTCATAGACAGTACAACTCTGGCTACACCTTC	CASSHRQYNSGYTF
.	TRBJ1-2	.	TRBV19	TGTGCCAGTAGTAATACAGGGACCGTGGACCTCTACACCTTC	CASSNTGTVDLYTF
TRBD1	TRBJ2-6	once	TRBV5-5	TGTGCCAGCAGCCGGGACAGCCGCTCTGGGGCCAACGTCCTGACTTTC	CASSRDSRSGANVLTF
TRBD1	TRBJ2-7	once	TRBV7-8	TGTGCCAGCAGGCCCTCCGGGACAGGGGCCTACGAGCAGTACTTC	CASRPSGTGAYEQYF
.	TRBJ2-2	.	TRBV28	TGTGCCAGCAGTCCCCCTACGGACACCGGGGAGCTGTTTTTT	CASSPPTDTGELFF
.	TRBJ1-2	.	TRBV19	TGTGCCAGTAGTACCCGGCCGGAGAACTATGGCTACACCTTC	CASSTRPENYGYTF
TRBD1	TRBJ2-1	.	TRBV6-5	TGTGCCAGCAGCGACGGGCAGGGGGTCGGCAATGAGCAGTTCTTC	CASSDGQGVGNEQFF
.	TRBJ2-7	.	TRBV23-1	TGCGCCAGCCGCCGGACGGGGAACGAGCAGTACTTC	CASRRTGNEQYF
TRBD2	TRBJ2-7	.	TRBV7-2	TGTGCCAGCAGCTTAAAAGCTCCGGGGGGGCACTTTCCCTACGAGCAGTACTTC	CASSLKAPGGHFPYEQYF
TRBD1	TRBJ2-5	.	TRBV28	TGTGCCAGCAGTGGGGGACAGGATTTTGGGGACCAGTACTTC	CASSGGQDFGDQYF
TRBD2	TRBJ2-5	once	TRBV6-5	TGTGCCAGCAGCCTAGCGGGGGGACAAGAGACCCAGTACTTC	CASSLAGGQETQYF
TRBD2	TRBJ2-7	.	TRBV12-3/TRBV12-4	TGTGCCAGCAGTTTGCGGGAGGCCTACGAGCAGTACTTC	CASSLREAYEQYF
.	TRBJ2-6	.	TRBV5-6	TGTGCCAGCAGCTTCTACAGTTCTGGGGCCAACGTCCTGACTTTC	CASSFYSSGANVLTF
.	TRBJ2-2	.	TRBV7-3	TGTGCCAGCAGCCCCGTGACCGGGGAGCTGTTTTTT	CASSPVTGELFF
.	TRBJ1-3	.	TRBV19	TGTGCCAGTAGTGAGTTGTATGGAAACACCATATATTTT	CASSELYGNTIYF
.	TRBJ2-3	.	TRBV5-4	TGTGCCAGCAAACTACAGGGTGCAGATACGCAGTATTTT	CASKLQGADTQYF
TRBD1	TRBJ1-6	.	TRBV7-6	TGTGCCAGCAGCTTAGGGGGACAGGGGAGCAATTCACCCCTCCACTTT	CASSLGGQGSNSPLHF
TRBD1	TRBJ1-5	.	TRBV27	TGTGCCAGCAGTTTAGGGAGACAGGGACAGCCCCAGCATTTT	CASSLGRQGQPQHF
.	TRBJ1-1	once	TRBV28	TGTGCCAGCAGTTTACCGGGGGGGGCTCTCTTCTTT	CASSLPGGALFF
.	TRBJ1-1	once	TRBV9	TGTGCCAGCAGCCCCCAGGGACACGTGAACACTGAAGCTTTCTTT	CASSPQGHVNTEAFF
.	TRBJ1-5	.	TRBV6-1	TGTGCCAGCAGTGAATATAACAGCCTCTATAGCAATCAGCCCCAGCATTTT	CASSEYNSLYSNQPQHF
TRBD1	TRBJ2-1	.	TRBV6-4	TGTGCCAGCAGTGGCTCGGGGACAGAATACAATGAGCAGTTCTTC	CASSGSGTEYNEQFF
TRBD1	TRBJ1-2	.	TRBV28	TGTGCCAGCAGTTTCAGGGGGAACTATGGCTACACCTTC	CASSFRGNYGYTF
TRBD1	TRBJ2-3	.	TRBV25-1	TGTGCCAGCAGCGGACAGGGGAGGACTGCAGATACGCAGTATTTT	CASSGQGRTADTQYF
.	TRBJ2-7	.	TRBV3-1/TRBV3-2	TGTGCCAGCAGCCAAGATCCCTATGGTCCGCCCTACGAGCAGTACTTC	CASSQDPYGPPYEQYF
TRBD1	TRBJ1-4	.	TRBV6-1	TGTGCCAGCAGTGAAACAGGGGTGGAAAAACTGTTTTTT	CASSETGVEKLFF
TRBD1	TRBJ1-3	.	TRBV10-3	TGTGCCATCAGTGGCGGGACAGCCCCTGGAAACACCATATATTTT	CAISGGTAPGNTIYF
.	TRBJ2-6	.	TRBV11-2	TGTGCCAGCAGCCGACCGAACTGGAGCTCTGGGGCCAACGTCCTGACTTTC	CASSRPNWSSGANVLTF
.	TRBJ2-4	.	TRBV7-9	TGTGCCAGCAGCTCGAGATCAGCCAAAAACATTCAGTACTTC	CASSSRSAKNIQYF
.	TRBJ1-2	.	TRBV30	TGTGCCTGGAGTGTACGGTTGGAGTATGGCTACACCTTC	CAWSVRLEYGYTF
.	TRBJ2-3	once	TRBV2	TGTGCCCCACAGGCATCCCTGGGAGATACGCAGTATTTT	CAPQASLGDTQYF
TRBD1	TRBJ2-3	.	TRBV3-1/TRBV3-2	TGTGCCAGCCGAGCATCGGGACAGGGGCCCCCCTGGGACACAGATACGCAGTATTTT	CASRASGQGPPWDTDTQYF
TRBD1	TRBJ2-1	.	TRBV28	TGTGCCAGCAGTCCCCTGGGACAGGGAGAGTTCTTC	CASSPLGQGEFF
.	TRBJ1-3	.	TRBV3-1/TRBV3-2	TGTGCCAGCAGCCAAGCGGGGACTGCTGGAAACACCATATATTTT	CASSQAGTAGNTIYF
TRBD1	TRBJ1-2	.	TRBV6-5	TGTGCCAGCAGGACAGGGGAGAGGGGTGGCTACACCTTC	CASRTGERGGYTF